These 28 T cell receptor beta chains originate from one sample sequenced in a study of shared clonotypes between healthy human individuals. TCRdb keeps only in-frame clones here, not all; method: immunoSEQ multiplex PCR. The profile shows about 680,000 clones, 92% of them singletons. CD45RO-negative CD8 cells positively selected for CCR7 made up the naive population, which excluded terminally differentiated effector memory CD45RA+ cells. Sequences were obtained from naive CD8+ T cells sorted from blood. These TCRs come from a man aged 25-45 years in good health.

A few counts support this clone. The chain employs TRBV5-1 and TRBJ2-7; TRBD2 matches at 9 bases. V dropped 5 bases and J dropped 4; count of bases not matched to a gene: 13. CDR1 SGHRS and CDR2 YFSETQ come from the germline V gene. The CDR3 is made up of 16 amino acids. The CDR3 DNA is TGCGCCAGCAGAGCCCCTGGTAGCGGGAGTCGGTACGAGCAGTACTTC. Its protein product is CASRAPGSGSRYEQYF.

This clone was counted a single time. J is TRBJ2-7 and V is TRBV30; 7 positions agree with TRBD2. Losses at the gene ends were 0 bases for V and 2 bases for J; bases not matched to a gene: 4. The CDR3 is made up of 14 amino acids. The germline gives CDR1 GTSNPN, CDR2 SVGIG (reference sequence). CDR3 DNA sequence: TGTGCCTGGAGTGTAGAAGCGGGACCCTACGAGCAGTACTTC. It is translated as CAWSVEAGPYEQYF.

This chain joins TRBV4-2 and TRBJ2-2; the match to TRBD1 covers 7 bases. J lost 5 bases, V lost 4 bases, and 10 bases had no gene match. This CDR3 has 16 amino acids. Germline-derived CDR1 and CDR2 are LGHNA and YNFKEQ. The CDR3 sequence is CASSPDRFPGTGELFF. CDR3 DNA sequence: TGTGCCAGCAGCCCGGACAGGTTCCCGGGGACCGGGGAGCTGTTTTTT.

The V and J genes are TRBV13 and TRBJ1-4; D remains ambiguous. This CDR3 is built from 16 residues. In germline, CDR1 is PRHDT, CDR2 FYEKMQ (reference sequence). V dropped 5 bases and J dropped 0 bases, with 13 bases sitting between them. The CDR3 loop is CASSQRPGATNEKLFF. DNA of the CDR3: TGTGCCAGCAGCCAGCGTCCCGGGGCAACTAATGAAAAACTGTTTTTT.

The V call is TRBV5-6, the J call TRBJ2-2; D call uncertain. CDR1 SGHDT and CDR2 YYEEEE come from the germline V gene. Trimming took off 4 bases at V and 3 bases at J, with 16 bases between the two ends. CDR3 length: 16 residues. The CDR3 bases are TGTGCCAGCAGCGCGGAACAGAAGGCCTACACCGGGGAGCTGTTTTTT. It yields the protein CASSAEQKAYTGELFF.

In regard to this clone: Other nucleotide sequences from this sample produce the same CDR3. The gene calls are TRBV27 and TRBJ2-7; the D gene is possibly TRBD1 (5 bases). The CDR3 has 13 residues. Germline CDR1 MNHEY, CDR2 SMNVEV (reference sequence). V lost 1 base and J 4 bases, leaving 8 bases between the germline ends. CDR3 DNA: TGTGCCAGCAGTTTATTCAGGGATTACGAGCAGTACTTC. Protein product: CASSLFRDYEQYF.

CDR3 residues: CASSLLLGRYEQYF. The DNA of the CDR3 is TGTGCCAGCAGCTTATTGTTAGGAAGGTACGAGCAGTACTTC. This chain links TRBV7-2 with TRBJ2-7; D remains ambiguous. The CDR3 length is 14 residues. V gave up 2 bases and J gave up 4 bases, with 12 bases separating them. Germline CDR1 SGHTA, CDR2 FQGNSA.

The J gene is TRBJ2-7, the V gene TRBV7-8; D remains unclear. The length of the CDR3 is 14 residues. V was shortened by 4 bases and J by 2 bases, with 12 bases between the two germline ends. Germline CDR1 SGHVS, CDR2 FQNEAQ. In nucleotides, the CDR3 is TGTGCCAGCAGCTCGGGTCCTTCTACCTACGAGCAGTACTTC. This translates into CASSSGPSTYEQYF.

V usage is TRBV7-9 and J usage is TRBJ1-2; no reliable D call. The CDR3 runs to 15 residues. Germline loops: CDR1 SEHNR, CDR2 FQNEAQ (reference sequence). The V gene lost 2 bases and the J gene lost 8 bases, with 18 bases spanning the gap. This chain's CDR3 is CASSLTGIGQDGYTF. The CDR3 DNA reads as TGTGCCAGCAGCTTAACCGGAATTGGTCAGGACGGCTACACCTTC. Full variable domain (rest looked up from reference TRBV7-9 and TRBJ1-2): DTGVSQNPRHKITKRGQNVTFRCDPISEHNRLYWYRQTLGQGPEFLTYFQNEAQLEKSRLLSDRFSAERPKGSFSTLEIQRTEQGDSAMYLCASSLTGIGQDGYTFGSGTRLTVV.

This chain joins TRBV9 and TRBJ2-7; D gene unclear. Trimming cost V 3 bases and J 1 base, with 5 bases left between them. Germline V gives CDR1 SGDLS, CDR2 YYNGEE. The CDR3 is 12 amino acids. CDR3 nucleotides: TGTGCCAGCAGCGGGAATTCCTACGAGCAGTACTTC. Its protein is CASSGNSYEQYF.

The chain links TRBV7-6 to TRBJ2-1, with TRBD2 matching over 11 bases. The CDR3 is made up of 19 amino acids. With 5 bases clipped from V and 5 bases from J, the junction kept 17 bases outside the gene matches. The germline CDR1 and CDR2 sequences are SGHVS and FNYEAQ. DNA of the CDR3: TGTGCCAGCAGCCTCCCCCGGAGTAGCGGGAGGGCCCGGGACAATGAGCAGTTCTTC. Translated: CASSLPRSSGRARDNEQFF.

The gene calls are TRBV14 and TRBJ2-3, with TRBD2 identical over 10 bases. The junction had 12 bases not matched to a gene; V was cut back by 0 bases and J by 3 bases. Germline CDR1 SGHDN, CDR2 FVKESK. The CDR3 consists of 19 residues. Here the CDR3 DNA reads TGTGCCAGCAGCCAAGATCCGAGCGGGAGGGCCTTTCGTACAGATACGCAGTATTTT. It yields the protein CASSQDPSGRAFRTDTQYF.

V gene TRBV29-1 combines with J gene TRBJ2-1; 9 positions match TRBD2. The length of the CDR3 is 13 residues. The germline CDR1 and CDR2 sequences are SQVTM and ANQGSEA. V was clipped by 7 bases and J by 4 bases; unmatched bases: 5. Here the CDR3 DNA reads TGCAGCGCTCTGACTAGCGGTTACAATGAGCAGTTCTTC. It yields the protein CSALTSGYNEQFF.

This clone occurred a few times. Other DNA sequences in this specimen translate into the identical CDR3. The chain uses TRBV28 and TRBJ1-5, with a possible D match to TRBD1 (5 bases). This CDR3 is 14 amino acids long. Germline lookup yields CDR1 MDHEN and CDR2 SYDVKM. The V end was cut by 5 bases, the J end by 1 base, with 9 bases between. The CDR3 DNA sequence: TGTGCCAGCAGTCTACGGGACAGCAATCAGCCCCAGCATTTT. This encodes CASSLRDSNQPQHF.

This chain uses TRBV2 with TRBJ2-7; 9 bases align to TRBD1. The CDR3 sequence is 15 residues long. Unmatched junction bases numbered 8, after V lost 3 bases and J lost 5 bases. Germline-derived CDR1 and CDR2 are SNHLY and FYNNEI. The CDR3 here is CASSDRDRDNNEQYF. The DNA for the CDR3 is TGTGCCAGCAGTGACCGGGACAGGGATAATAACGAGCAGTACTTC. Combining the CDR3 with reference TRBV2 and TRBJ2-7 gives the whole variable domain EPEVTQTPSHQVTQMGQEVILRCVPISNHLYFYWYRQILGQKVEFLVSFYNNEISEKSEIFDDQFSVERPDGSNFTLKIRSTKLEDSAMYFCASSDRDRDNNEQYFGPGTRLTVT.

The chain carries TRBV25-1 and TRBJ2-3, with D perhaps matching TRBD1 (5 bases). V shed 5 bases and J shed 1 base, with 7 bases lying between them. The CDR3 loop spans 13 amino acids. Germline assignment: CDR1 MGHDK and CDR2 SYGVNS. CDR3 nucleotide sequence: TGTGCCAGCAGTCAGGGTCGCACAGATACGCAGTATTTT. Translation: CASSQGRTDTQYF.

This chain links TRBV4-1 with TRBJ1-3; D remains unclear. The CDR3 totals 15 residues. CDR1 is MGHRA and CDR2 is YSYEKL in the germline V gene. Trimming stripped 2 bases from V and 0 bases from J, with 8 bases between. This CDR3 reads CASSQHTSSGNTIYF. CDR3 bases: TGCGCCAGCAGCCAACACACTAGCTCTGGAAACACCATATATTTT.

V and J are TRBV13 and TRBJ2-7; a possible D gene is TRBD2 (6 bases). Per the germline V gene, CDR1 is PRHDT and CDR2 is FYEKMQ (reference sequence). Deletions cut 3 bases from V and 2 bases from J, with 14 bases between. The CDR3 runs 15 residues. The CDR3 sequence is CASSLSSGEPYEQYF. In DNA, the CDR3 is TGTGCCAGCAGCTTGAGTAGCGGAGAGCCCTACGAGCAGTACTTC. Full variable domain (rest looked up from reference TRBV13 and TRBJ2-7): AAGVIQSPRHLIKEKRETATLKCYPIPRHDTVYWYQQGPGQDPQFLISFYEKMQSDKGSIPDRFSAQQFSDYHSELNMSSLELGDSALYFCASSLSSGEPYEQYFGPGTRLTVT.

The chain links TRBV5-5 to TRBJ1-4; no definite D call. This CDR3 contains 17 residues. Germline-derived CDR1 and CDR2 are SGHKS and YYEKEE (reference sequence). V dropped 3 bases and J dropped 0 bases, with 15 bases sitting between them. CDR3 DNA: TGTGCCAGCAGCTCCGCAGTAAGGATTGCAACTAATGAAAAACTGTTTTTT. Amino acids: CASSSAVRIATNEKLFF. The full variable domain, its missing parts supplied by reference TRBV5-5 and TRBJ1-4, is DAGVTQSPTHLIKTRGQQVTLRCSPISGHKSVSWYQQVLGQGPQFIFQYYEKEERGRGNFPDRFSARQFPNYSSELNVNALLLGDSALYLCASSSAVRIATNEKLFFGSGTQLSVL.

V gene TRBV27 combines with J gene TRBJ2-2; 10 bases map to TRBD2. The CDR3 totals 18 residues. CDR1 MNHEY and CDR2 SMNVEV come from the germline V gene (reference sequence). The V gene end was trimmed by 0 bases and the J gene end by 4 bases; junction bases not matched to a gene: 8. The CDR3 bases are TGTGCCAGCAGTTTATCCTTGAGCGGGAGGGGATCCACCGGGGAGCTGTTTTTT. Encoded protein: CASSLSLSGRGSTGELFF.

The V gene is TRBV28, the J gene TRBJ2-3; TRBD2 matches 7 bases. The ends lost 2 bases at V and 6 bases at J; junction bases unmatched: 5. This CDR3 has 14 amino acids. Germline CDR1 MDHEN, CDR2 SYDVKM. CDR3 in amino acids: CASSLAGETDTQYF. CDR3 coding DNA: TGTGCCAGCAGTTTAGCGGGAGAGACGGATACGCAGTATTTT.

V is TRBV4-1 and J is TRBJ2-3, with 7 nucleotides matching TRBD2. The CDR3 is made up of 14 amino acids. Germline values: CDR1 MGHRA, CDR2 YSYEKL. V dropped 5 bases and J dropped 4; count of bases not matched to a gene: 6. The CDR3 bases are TGCGCCAGCAGCAACGTGGGGGGGTCAGATACGCAGTATTTT. This gives the protein CASSNVGGSDTQYF.

The chain combines TRBV19 with TRBJ2-7; 7 bases are shared with TRBD2. The CDR3 is made up of 15 amino acids. With V trimmed by 4 bases and J by 3 bases, 9 bases remained unmatched. Germline V gives CDR1 LNHDA, CDR2 SQIVND (reference sequence). In DNA, the CDR3 is TGTGCCAGTAGTAATGGGGCTAGCGGAAACTACGAGCAGTACTTC. This translates into CASSNGASGNYEQYF.

The V gene is TRBV5-8, the J gene TRBJ1-3, with a possible D match to TRBD1 (5 bases). The CDR3 contains 18 residues. V was cut by 4 bases and J by 0 bases, with 20 bases left in between. Germline loops: CDR1 SGHTS, CDR2 YDEGEE. In nucleotides, the CDR3 is TGTGCCAGCAGCCCGGTAGGGACGACAAGGAGCTCTGGAAACACCATATATTTT. Its translation: CASSPVGTTRSSGNTIYF.

This clone was seen just once. This chain uses TRBV27 with TRBJ2-1; D may be TRBD2 (6 bases). Deletions cut 2 bases from V and 8 bases from J, with 13 bases between. Germline-derived CDR1 and CDR2 are MNHEY and SMNVEV (reference sequence). The CDR3 consists of 14 residues. The CDR3 DNA reads as TGTGCCAGCAGTTTACCCCAGCGGGCCGATGAGCAGTTCTTC. It specifies CASSLPQRADEQFF.

The chain employs TRBV7-6 and TRBJ2-1; D not certain. This CDR3 spans 15 amino acids. V lost 4 bases and J 2 bases, leaving 12 bases between the germline ends. Per the germline V gene, CDR1 is SGHVS and CDR2 is FNYEAQ. CDR3 protein: CASSSGPNPYNEQFF. Written as DNA, the CDR3 is TGTGCCAGCAGCTCGGGTCCAAACCCCTACAATGAGCAGTTCTTC. The whole variable domain, remainder taken from reference TRBV7-6 and TRBJ2-1, is GAGVSQSPRYKVTKRGQDVALRCDPISGHVSLYWYRQALGQGPEFLTYFNYEAQQDKSGLPNDRFSAERPEGSISTLTIQRTEQRDSAMYRCASSSGPNPYNEQFFGPGTRLTVL.

The chain links TRBV4-1 to TRBJ2-7; D call uncertain. Germline V gene lookup returns CDR1 MGHRA and CDR2 YSYEKL. V was shortened by 1 base and J by 6 bases, with 4 bases between the two germline ends. This CDR3 comprises 11 residues. The CDR3 DNA sequence: TGCGCCAGCAGCCAAGGAACCGAGCAGTACTTC. Protein product: CASSQGTEQYF.

The chain uses TRBV28 and TRBJ2-7; 11 bases are a match to TRBD2. In germline, CDR1 is MDHEN, CDR2 SYDVKM. The V gene end was trimmed by 5 bases and the J gene end by 4 bases; junction bases not matched to a gene: 10. The CDR3 covers 16 residues. The CDR3 nucleotides are TGTGCCAGCAGTCGTAGCGGGAGGGCCTGGTTATACGAGCAGTACTTC. It is translated as CASSRSGRAWLYEQYF.